This T cell receptor (beta chain) came from a study of vaccination and CD4 T cells after COVID-19. The study, taken as a whole, reports: Median 86.3% of reactive clones detected in convalescent patients emerged only post-vaccination.

Treatment of the sample: approximately nine-day PBMC culture with coronavirus spike peptide pools or control peptides (ViraFEST assay). The Oncomine TCR Beta short-read assay sequenced DNA from cultured CD4+ T cells. TCRdb passed the PCR reads through MiXCR, listing each CDR3 protein once. The sample holds about 6,500 distinct CDR3 sequences, more than 15% seen once. This clonotype was counted between two and nine times. Its antigen is unidentified. Input material: CD4+ T cells from blood, cultured in vitro. The receptor's source is a human donor who had recovered from COVID-19.

The CDR3 DNA sequence: TGTGCCAGCAGGGGGACTGCGAGCGGGAGCTACGAGCAGTACTTC. Translated: CASRGTASGSYEQYF. The chain joins TRBV6-1 to TRBJ2-7; 8 nucleotides line up with TRBD2. V shed 6 bases, J shed 3 bases, and the junction held 10 bases outside the gene matches. This CDR3 has 15 amino acids. The germline V gene encodes CDR1 MNHNS and CDR2 SASEGT.